This T cell receptor (beta chain) was retrieved from a study of T cells after yellow fever vaccination. TCRdb used MiXCR to reprocess the 5' RACE reads, holding one entry per CDR3 protein. Of hundreds of thousands of distinct CDR3 sequences detected, approximately 13% appear once; the ten largest clones hold about 15%. The table lists this clonotype with a few counts. The TCR sequence derives from a man aged 25 to 40 who received the YFV17D yellow fever vaccine. The sequenced sample was PBMCs, obtained on the day of the yellow fever booster vaccination.

The CDR3 loop is CASSLRTSGPAYNEQFF. The CDR3 DNA sequence: TGTGCCAGCAGCCTTCGGACTAGCGGGCCGGCATACAATGAGCAGTTCTTC. This chain links TRBV7-2 with TRBJ2-1; 11 nucleotides line up with TRBD2. The CDR3 spans 17 residues. The V and J ends lost 5 bases and 4 bases, in that order; junction bases with no gene match: 10. Germline CDR1 is SGHTA and CDR2 is FQGNSA.